These 14 T cell receptor beta chains came from one sample sequenced in a study of beta chain features in type 1 diabetes. Whole-study results and caveats: There was a moderate but significant shortening of TCRB CDR3s in all four CD4+ subsets of Type 1 diabetes patients.

TCRB transcripts that were expressed got sequenced, as all of the isolated RNA had been reverse transcribed. Produced via immunoSEQ multiplex PCR; TCRdb's table is partial and in-frame only. The sample contains 330,000 or so clones, 10% to 15% of which appear only once. The antigens these receptors bind are not known. Sequenced input: naive CD4+ T cells from blood. These receptor sequences come from a woman aged 18-29 years with type 1 diabetes.

This rearrangement joins TRBV10-3 to TRBJ2-1; TRBD2 aligns across 12 bases. From germline, CDR1 is ENHRY and CDR2 SYGVKD. The V gene end was trimmed by 8 bases and the J gene end by 7 bases; junction bases not matched to a gene: 3. The CDR3 contains 13 residues. The CDR3 reads CAIRLAGANEQFF. As DNA, the CDR3 is TGTGCCATCCGACTAGCGGGGGCGAATGAGCAGTTCTTC.

This clone was seen only a few times. The chain carries TRBV27 and TRBJ2-2; D is unresolved. The CDR3 is 15 amino acids. The germline CDR1 and CDR2 sequences are MNHEY and SMNVEV (reference sequence). The V and J ends lost 2 bases and 1 base respectively, with 8 bases between them. This chain's CDR3 is CASSLRPRNTGELFF. The CDR3 bases are TGTGCCAGCAGTTTACGGCCTAGGAACACCGGGGAGCTGTTTTTT.

The chain has TRBV30 and TRBJ2-7, with D perhaps matching TRBD2 (5 bases). V lost 3 bases and J lost 2, with 20 bases in between. Per germline, CDR1 GTSNPN and CDR2 SVGIG (reference sequence). The CDR3 has 16 amino acids. Here the CDR3 DNA reads TGTGCCTGGAGCCCACTTTCCCAGCGGAGTACCTACGAGCAGTACTTC. This gives the protein CAWSPLSQRSTYEQYF. Together with reference TRBV30 and TRBJ2-7, the CDR3 gives the full variable domain: SQTIHQWPATLVQPVGSPLSLECTVEGTSNPNLYWYRQAAGRGLQLLFYSVGIGQISSEVPQNLSASRPQDRQFILSSKKLLLSDSGFYLCAWSPLSQRSTYEQYFGPGTRLTVT.

This clone has more than one count but fewer than ten. The chain joins TRBV28 to TRBJ2-6; 8 bases are a match to TRBD1. Germline CDR1 and CDR2: MDHEN and SYDVKM. The J segment lost 3 bases and the V segment lost 10 bases, leaving 14 bases of the junction unmatched. CDR3 length: 17 residues. The CDR3 nucleotides read TGTGCCACCAGGGGTAGGCAGGGGGCGCTTGGGGCCAACGTCCTGACTTTC. As protein: CATRGRQGALGANVLTF.

This clone was recorded a few times. CDR3 nucleotide sequence: TGTGCCAGCAGCGTAGACGGGACAGTGAACACTGAAGCTTTCTTT. Its protein product is CASSVDGTVNTEAFF. V usage is TRBV9 and J usage is TRBJ1-1; TRBD1 matches at 7 bases. V lost 0 bases to trimming and J lost 0 bases; unmatched junction nucleotides: 2. This CDR3 is built from 15 residues. Germline V gene data show CDR1 as SGDLS and CDR2 as YYNGEE.

This clone was seen a few times. The V and J genes are TRBV4-1 and TRBJ2-7, with TRBD2 matching 8 bases. Germline CDR1 is MGHRA and CDR2 is YSYEKL. The CDR3 loop spans 15 amino acids. Germline trimming cut 3 bases from V and 6 bases from J; bases unmatched to any gene: 10. CDR3 sequence: CASSQVGTRSREQYF. The DNA for the CDR3 is TGCGCCAGCAGCCAGGTAGGGACTAGATCTCGCGAGCAGTACTTC.

This chain links TRBV11-2 with TRBJ2-1, with D uncertain. The CDR3 runs to 14 residues. The V end was cut by 5 bases, the J end by 9 bases, with 17 bases between. The germline CDR1 and CDR2 sequences are SGHAT and FQNNGV. DNA for the CDR3: TGTGCCAGCAGCCCAGGCGAGTCTTCATTTGAGCAGTTCTTC. Its protein product is CASSPGESSFEQFF.

This clone was seen a handful of times. The genes are TRBV4-3 and TRBJ1-2; D may be TRBD1 (6 bases). CDR1 is LGHNA and CDR2 is YSLEER in the germline V gene. The germline V and J ends were trimmed by 1 base and 6 bases, with 18 bases remaining between them. The CDR3 contains 16 residues. The CDR3 bases are TGCGCCAGCAGCCAAGGGAGTGCACAGGGCTCCGATGGCTACACCTTC. Its translation is CASSQGSAQGSDGYTF.

As DNA, the CDR3 is TGTGCCACCAGCCAAGGGGGACGGAACACTGAAGCTTTCTTT. Its protein product is CATSQGGRNTEAFF. The V and J genes are TRBV15 and TRBJ1-1; D possibly corresponds to TRBD1 (6 bases). Trimming removed 5 bases at V and 1 base at J, with 11 bases between. Germline CDR1 LNHNV, CDR2 YYDKDF (reference sequence). This CDR3 comprises 14 residues.

This clone was observed a handful of times. The chain is built from TRBV19 and TRBJ1-5; tentative D call: TRBD1 (5 bases). This CDR3 spans 15 amino acids. Trimming removed 7 bases at V and 0 bases at J, with 13 bases between. Germline V lookup: CDR1 LNHDA, CDR2 SQIVND (reference sequence). CDR3 nucleotide sequence: TGTGCCAGTATGGTGGAGGGGTATAGCAATCAGCCCCAGCATTTT. This translates into CASMVEGYSNQPQHF.

This chain uses TRBV28 with TRBJ2-7; maybe TRBD2 (7 bases). Trimming stripped 5 bases from V and 5 bases from J, with 13 bases between. Germline V lookup: CDR1 MDHEN, CDR2 SYDVKM. The CDR3 has 13 amino acids. The DNA of the CDR3 is TGTGCCAGCAGTCTAGGGGGGGGCCACGAGCAGTACTTC. This gives the protein CASSLGGGHEQYF.

CDR3 sequence: CASSLESRGVYEQYF. The CDR3 DNA is TGTGCCAGCAGCTTAGAGTCCCGCGGGGTATACGAGCAGTACTTC. The chain is built from TRBV7-2 and TRBJ2-7; a weak D match, TRBD2 (6 bases). The CDR3 covers 15 residues. In germline, CDR1 is SGHTA, CDR2 FQGNSA. V shed 1 base and J shed 4 bases, with 14 bases lying between them.

This clone turned up a few times. J is TRBJ2-3 and V is TRBV7-9, with 7 nucleotides matching TRBD2. With 5 bases clipped from V and 9 bases from J, the junction kept 8 bases outside the gene matches. Germline assignment: CDR1 SEHNR and CDR2 FQNEAQ (reference sequence). The CDR3 consists of 13 residues. The chain's CDR3 is CASSPMWEGTQYF. CDR3 nucleotide sequence: TGTGCCAGCAGCCCTATGTGGGAGGGGACGCAGTATTTT.

The chain has TRBV30 and TRBJ2-5; D is possibly TRBD2 (6 bases). Germline loops: CDR1 GTSNPN, CDR2 SVGIG (reference sequence). This CDR3 region has 12 residues. The germline V and J ends were trimmed by 2 bases and 5 bases, with 9 bases remaining between them. The DNA of the CDR3 is TGTGCCTGGAGTTTGGGACTTGAGACCCAGTACTTC. Protein sequence: CAWSLGLETQYF.